This is a list of T cell receptor beta chains from one sample in a study of shared clonotypes between healthy human individuals. The protocol was immunoSEQ multiplex PCR, while the TCRdb copy is restricted to in-frame clones and leaves out a portion. This sample has 2 million to 2.5 million clones, with 85% to 95% found just once. The sample comprised naive CD4+ T cells from PBMCs. These receptors were taken from a man aged 18 to 29 in good health. Some clones in this sample may be carry-over from other donors' samples. Each CDR3 is given with its conserved first and last residue.

v_gene	j_gene	CDR3aa
TRBV5-1	TRBJ1-5	CASSLGSQQPQHF
TRBV28	TRBJ1-2	CASSSPGSNYGYTF
TRBV9	TRBJ2-5	CASGREETQYF
TRBV18	TRBJ2-7	CASSPTGGDEQYF
TRBV2	TRBJ1-1	CASSEHTGGTEAFF
TRBV7-9	TRBJ2-2	CASRIDRGENTGELFF
TRBV30	TRBJ1-5	CACQKGGGGNQPQHF
TRBV29-1	TRBJ1-2	CSVGGTGASYGYTF
TRBV7-9	TRBJ2-1	CASSLVPSGRDNEQFF
TRBV5-4	TRBJ2-5	CASSFPLRQETQYF
TRBV15	TRBJ2-7	CATSREGSLYEQYF
TRBV6-5	TRBJ2-3	CASSYGASTDTQYF
TRBV10-3	TRBJ1-1	CAISTDTVNTEAFF
TRBV14	TRBJ2-6	CASSQDLLGQASRSGANVLTF
TRBV7-2	TRBJ2-7	CASSHISGLEYEQYF
TRBV4-1	TRBJ2-2	CASSPIWTSGRANTGELFF
TRBV27	TRBJ2-3	CASRASGTGDTQYF
TRBV15	TRBJ1-2	CATSRDLSGTWGYGYTF
TRBV30	TRBJ1-4	CAWNGRDPREKLFF
TRBV28	TRBJ2-7	CASSSVERAGGKEQYF
TRBV18	TRBJ1-2	CASSETGGIYGYTF
TRBV7-9	TRBJ2-7	CASSRKVAGPSYEQYF
TRBV28	TRBJ2-6	CAIPGEGPTGANVLTF
TRBV5-1	TRBJ2-7	CASSFGTSGVRGQYF
TRBV2	TRBJ1-5	CASSRGNQPQHF
TRBV30	TRBJ1-5	CAWSHGPYYQPQHF
TRBV28	TRBJ2-7	CASSLTSGSSYEQYF
TRBV5-1	TRBJ2-3	CASSLWRSGDTQYF
TRBV2	TRBJ2-2	CASSWGPANTGELFF
TRBV5-1	TRBJ2-5	CASSSGWVASGSRETQYF
TRBV29-1	TRBJ1-3	CSVERGTGNTIYF
TRBV7-2	TRBJ2-5	CASSLASGRQETQYF
TRBV18	TRBJ1-2	CASSLYPGTSGTYGYTF
TRBV4-1	TRBJ1-5	CASSRGSGTDSNQPQHF
TRBV6-5	TRBJ1-6	CASSQPGQGHSPLHF
TRBV7-3	TRBJ1-1	CASSLTGYTEAFF
TRBV6-6	TRBJ1-4	CASSAGTGTEKLFF
TRBV9	TRBJ1-4	CASSVGPDPNEKLFF
TRBV11-2	TRBJ2-3	CASSQKAGGLSTDTQYF
TRBV27	TRBJ2-7	CASSLRPGTLRTRSSYEQYF
TRBV4-3	TRBJ2-6	CASSQDSGANVLTF
TRBV18	TRBJ1-2	CASSPSRDRGHDYGYTF
TRBV20-1	TRBJ2-1	CSAKRLAVQFF
TRBV6-5	TRBJ1-2	CASRLTGNLGYGYTF
TRBV9	TRBJ2-3	CASSVREGRLDPRDTQYF
TRBV2	TRBJ2-5	CASRTGTHSLATQYF
TRBV7-9	TRBJ2-7	CASSLVGTTSSYEQYF
TRBV11-1	TRBJ1-1	CASSKQTENTEAFF
TRBV5-1	TRBJ2-5	CASSLSQATVETQYF
TRBV6-5	TRBJ2-7	CASSPDRDFYEQYF
TRBV6-1	TRBJ2-7	CASRVSGRAYEQYF
TRBV4-3	TRBJ2-5	CASSQGFGETQYF
TRBV30	TRBJ2-3	CAWSERRGPDTQYF
TRBV5-8	TRBJ1-2	CASSQRTGANYGYTF
TRBV28	TRBJ1-6	CASSPYGRDPLHF